The clone carrying this TCR beta chain was recorded only once. The ends lost 5 bases at V and 0 bases at J; junction bases unmatched: 4. CDR1 and CDR2 (germline): SGHNT, YYREEE (reference sequence). The CDR3 totals 14 residues. The data stem from a study of a mutant IDH1 vaccine in newly diagnosed glioma. About the study: Every participant had undergone radiotherapy, temozolomide, or both before, and most underwent both.

Assay: immunoSEQ multiplex PCR; the TCRdb copy retains only in-frame clones and omits some. Of about 50,000 clones listed, 86% are singletons. Regarding time point: baseline, week 1 (first vaccination visit). This sample's treatment: pre-vaccination baseline after standard-of-care therapy. The specimen comprised PBMCs, sampled from a glioma patient treated with radiotherapy, temozolomide or both. This receptor was obtained from a man aged 40-49 years with glioma. This chain connects TRBV5-4 to TRBJ1-1; TRBD1 agrees at 7 bases. CDR3 loop: CASRLGTVNTEAFF. DNA for the CDR3: TGTGCCAGCAGATTAGGGACAGTGAACACTGAAGCTTTCTTT.